What follows are 15 T cell receptor beta chains derived from one specimen sequenced in a study of beta chain features in type 1 diabetes. Expressed TCRB transcripts were sequenced, since all the RNA that had been isolated was reverse transcribed. Sequencing used immunoSEQ multiplex PCR; TCRdb keeps in-frame clones, though not all of them. There are some 330,000 clones in the sample; roughly 12% occur only once, and 0.008% to 0.011% lies in the top ten. Overall study findings and caveats: Moderate yet significant TCRB CDR3 shortening was seen in Type 1 diabetes patients in all four CD4+ subsets.

Their antigens are not known. The sample comprised naive CD4+ T cells from blood. The receptors stem from a woman younger than 30 with type 1 diabetes.

This chain connects TRBV30 to TRBJ2-5; TRBD2 agrees at 10 bases. The CDR3 is made up of 13 amino acids. Germline loops: CDR1 GTSNPN, CDR2 SVGIG (reference sequence). The junction had 10 bases not matched to a gene; V was cut back by 4 bases and J by 11 bases. CDR3 in amino acids: CAWTAGGGGKQYF. CDR3 DNA: TGTGCCTGGACAGCGGGAGGGGGTGGCAAGCAGTACTTC.

The rearrangement joins TRBV19 to TRBJ1-1; D may be TRBD1 (6 bases). V lost 3 bases, J lost 5 bases, and 16 bases lay in between. CDR1 is LNHDA, CDR2 SQIVND, per germline (reference sequence). The CDR3 covers 15 residues. CDR3 protein: CASSIAQGQGTEAFF. CDR3 nucleotide sequence: TGTGCCAGTAGTATCGCGCAGGGGCAGGGTACTGAAGCTTTCTTT.

In this sample, this clone turned up a few times. V usage is TRBV5-6 and J usage is TRBJ2-7; possibly TRBD1 for D (5 bases). V lost 4 bases, J lost 3 bases, and 11 bases lay in between. The CDR3 runs to 13 residues. The germline V gene encodes CDR1 SGHDT and CDR2 YYEEEE. Here the CDR3 reads CASSRSGIYEQYF. In DNA form, the CDR3 reads TGTGCCAGCAGCCGCTCAGGGATCTACGAGCAGTACTTC.

The V call is TRBV30, the J call TRBJ1-1, with 8 bases that match TRBD1. The germline CDR1 and CDR2 sequences are GTSNPN and SVGIG (reference sequence). After removal of 2 bases from V and 1 base from J, the junction contained 9 bases not matched to a gene. The CDR3 contains 16 residues. The CDR3 protein is CAWSRDRRKQNTEAFF. The CDR3 DNA sequence: TGTGCCTGGAGTCGGGACAGGCGAAAACAGAACACTGAAGCTTTCTTT.

The DNA of the CDR3 is TGTGCCAGCATCCCGGACAGGGGGCCTGGCTACACCTTC. Amino acid sequence: CASIPDRGPGYTF. This rearrangement joins TRBV7-9 to TRBJ1-2; 11 bases fit TRBD1. The CDR3 loop spans 13 amino acids. The junction had 5 bases not matched to a gene; V was cut back by 7 bases and J by 7 bases. CDR1 is SEHNR, CDR2 FQNEAQ, per germline (reference sequence). The full variable domain, with the rest looked up from reference TRBV7-9 and TRBJ1-2, is DTGVSQNPRHKITKRGQNVTFRCDPISEHNRLYWYRQTLGQGPEFLTYFQNEAQLEKSRLLSDRFSAERPKGSFSTLEIQRTEQGDSAMYLCASIPDRGPGYTFGSGTRLTVV.

V usage is TRBV14 and J usage is TRBJ2-7, with 8 bases lining up with TRBD1. J lost 5 bases, V lost 4 bases, and 13 bases had no gene match. This CDR3 has 16 residues. Germline-derived CDR1 and CDR2 are SGHDN and FVKESK. The CDR3 here is CASSLHLGQGLDEQYF. The CDR3 DNA follows: TGTGCCAGCAGCCTCCACCTCGGACAGGGTCTCGACGAGCAGTACTTC.

This clone has a handful of counts. The chain recombines TRBV4-1 with TRBJ1-2; D remains ambiguous. Germline-derived CDR1 and CDR2 are MGHRA and YSYEKL. This CDR3 region has 15 residues. V dropped 3 bases and J dropped 4 bases, with 15 bases sitting between them. For the CDR3, the DNA is TGCGCCAGCAGCCATCCGACAAATTCTCTCTATGGCTACACCTTC. It is translated as CASSHPTNSLYGYTF.

This clone was seen only a few times. The chain employs TRBV9 and TRBJ2-3, with 9 bases matching TRBD1. J was trimmed by 4 bases and V by 0 bases; bases with no gene match: 12. In germline, CDR1 is SGDLS, CDR2 YYNGEE. This CDR3 region has 18 residues. CDR3 sequence: CASSVDPSTGGGADTQYF. The DNA for the CDR3 is TGTGCCAGCAGCGTAGACCCCTCGACAGGGGGAGGCGCAGATACGCAGTATTTT.

The V call is TRBV7-9, the J call TRBJ2-1, with a tentative D call TRBD2 (5 bases). Trimming removed 8 bases from V and 3 bases from J, with 14 bases in between. Germline-derived CDR1 and CDR2 are SEHNR and FQNEAQ (reference sequence). This CDR3 region has 14 residues. The CDR3 DNA reads TGTGCCAGCTCCCCTGTCGGGGTCTACAATGAGCAGTTCTTC. This translates into CASSPVGVYNEQFF.

This clone has a handful of counts. The chain employs TRBV9 and TRBJ2-1, with TRBD2 matching over 8 bases. The CDR3 is 15 residues long. With V trimmed by 3 bases and J by 0 bases, 2 bases remained unmatched. CDR1 and CDR2 from the germline V gene are SGDLS and YYNGEE. CDR3 residues: CASSGRGDSYNEQFF. The CDR3 coding sequence is TGTGCCAGCAGCGGGCGGGGGGACTCCTACAATGAGCAGTTCTTC.

This clone was seen only a few times. The chain carries TRBV6-6 and TRBJ1-1; weak D call: TRBD1 (6 bases). This CDR3 has 12 residues. V was pared by 6 bases and J by 9 bases, with 14 bases between. Per germline, CDR1 MNHNY and CDR2 SVGAGI (reference sequence). The CDR3 nucleotides read TGTGCCAGCAGGGGAACAGGGTTCCAAGCTTTCTTT. This encodes CASRGTGFQAFF.

This rearrangement joins TRBV18 to TRBJ2-7; D ambiguous. V lost 8 bases, J lost 0 bases, and 11 bases lay in between. Germline V gene sequence: CDR1 KGHSH, CDR2 LQKENI. The CDR3 spans 13 residues. The CDR3 DNA reads TGTGCCAGCCAAGCGCCGAGCTCCTACGAGCAGTACTTC. Translating it yields CASQAPSSYEQYF. Complete variable domain (other parts from reference TRBV18 and TRBJ2-7): NAGVMQNPRHLVRRRGQEARLRCSPMKGHSHVYWYRQLPEEGLKFMVYLQKENIIDESGMPKERFSAEFPKEGPSILRIQQVVRGDSAAYFCASQAPSSYEQYFGPGTRLTVT.

The rearrangement joins TRBV5-4 to TRBJ2-5; tentatively, D is TRBD2 (6 bases). The CDR3 loop spans 13 amino acids. Deletions cut 7 bases from V and 2 bases from J, with 12 bases between. Looked up from germline, CDR1 is SGHNT and CDR2 is YYREEE (reference sequence). CDR3 sequence: CASQGRDQETQYF. The CDR3 nucleotides read TGTGCCAGCCAAGGGCGGGATCAAGAGACCCAGTACTTC.

This clone was detected a few times. The V call is TRBV6-1, the J call TRBJ2-2; 9 nucleotides match TRBD1. Germline V gene data show CDR1 as MNHNS and CDR2 as SASEGT. There are 15 residues in the CDR3. The V and J ends lost 2 bases and 3 bases, in that order; junction bases with no gene match: 1. This CDR3 reads CASSETGGYTGELFF. CDR3 bases: TGTGCCAGCAGTGAAACAGGGGGCTACACCGGGGAGCTGTTTTTT.

V and J are TRBV11-2 and TRBJ1-4; no reliable D call. The V gene's germline CDR1 is SGHAT and CDR2 FQNNGV. V was pared by 1 base and J by 17 bases, with 17 bases between. The CDR3 is made up of 13 amino acids. The CDR3 DNA follows: TGTGCCAGCAGCTTAGGGGCCGCAGGTGATCTTTTTTTT. Protein product: CASSLGAAGDLFF.